This passage covers 24 T cell receptor beta chains from one sample sequenced in a study of blood T cell repertoires in COVID-19. Sequencing used immunoSEQ multiplex PCR; TCRdb keeps in-frame clones, though not all of them. The sample has almost 250,000 clones; 75% to 90% are singletons. The sequencing sample was made of PBMCs or T cells enriched from blood (not recorded which). The receptors here all came from a woman in her 30s who had recovered from COVID-19.

The chain combines TRBV28 with TRBJ2-5; 11 bases are shared with TRBD1. This CDR3 has 16 amino acids. With V trimmed by 7 bases and J by 5 bases, 12 bases remained unmatched. From germline, CDR1 is MDHEN and CDR2 SYDVKM. CDR3: CASTLLMDRGRETQYF. The CDR3 nucleotides read TGTGCCAGCACCTTATTAATGGACAGGGGGCGGGAGACCCAGTACTTC.

This sequence joins TRBV7-3 and TRBJ2-3, with 9 bases identical to TRBD2. The V segment lost 2 bases and the J segment 3 bases; nucleotides outside the gene matches: 9. Germline lookup yields CDR1 SGHTA and CDR2 FQGTGA. The CDR3 consists of 17 residues. Here the CDR3 reads CASSLFQPAGGTDTQYF. The CDR3 DNA reads TGTGCCAGCAGCTTATTTCAACCAGCGGGAGGAACAGATACGCAGTATTTT.

This chain uses TRBV28 with TRBJ2-1, with 9 bases matching TRBD2. Per the germline V gene, CDR1 is MDHEN and CDR2 is SYDVKM. V lost 6 bases, J lost 0 bases, and 9 bases stayed unmatched. The CDR3 is 17 residues long. CDR3 in amino acids: CASRRGTSRPSYNEQFF. DNA for the CDR3: TGTGCCAGCAGACGCGGGACTAGCCGACCCTCCTACAATGAGCAGTTCTTC. Full variable domain (remainder filled in from reference TRBV28 and TRBJ2-1): DVKVTQSSRYLVKRTGEKVFLECVQDMDHENMFWYRQDPGLGLRLIYFSYDVKMKEKGDIPEGYSVSREKKERFSLILESASTNQTSMYLCASRRGTSRPSYNEQFFGPGTRLTVL.

This clone was picked up a small number of times. The V gene is TRBV30, the J gene TRBJ2-3; 8 positions agree with TRBD2. This CDR3 has 14 amino acids. Germline CDR1 and CDR2: GTSNPN and SVGIG (reference sequence). The trim removed 1 base at V and 5 bases at J, leaving 5 bases unmatched. CDR3 protein: CAWSGTSLIDTQYF. The CDR3 nucleotides read TGTGCCTGGAGTGGGACTAGCTTAATAGATACGCAGTATTTT.

The V gene is TRBV19, the J gene TRBJ1-1; D uncertain. V was clipped by 3 bases and J by 4 bases, with 6 bases between them. Germline CDR1 LNHDA, CDR2 SQIVND (reference sequence). The length of the CDR3 is 12 residues. The CDR3 protein is CASSIGFTEAFF. The CDR3 DNA follows: TGTGCCAGTAGTATCGGTTTCACTGAAGCTTTCTTT.

The chain employs TRBV7-6 and TRBJ1-3, with D perhaps TRBD1 (5 bases). V was clipped by 1 base and J by 4 bases, with 14 bases between them. This CDR3 is 16 amino acids long. Germline CDR1 SGHVS, CDR2 FNYEAQ. CDR3 amino acids: CASSLEWAREGNTIYF. The CDR3 nucleotides read TGTGCCAGCAGCTTAGAATGGGCCAGGGAAGGAAACACCATATATTTT.

The V and J genes are TRBV7-8 and TRBJ2-1; TRBD2 is a possible D gene (6 bases). Trimming took off 5 bases at V and 0 bases at J, with 23 bases between the two ends. Germline values: CDR1 SGHVS, CDR2 FQNEAQ. This CDR3 region has 19 residues. The CDR3 loop reads CASSPRPVTLANSYNEQFF. CDR3 in DNA: TGTGCCAGCAGCCCGCGACCAGTAACCCTAGCGAACTCCTACAATGAGCAGTTCTTC.

The rearrangement links TRBV28 to TRBJ1-4; D unresolved. This CDR3 comprises 13 residues. Germline-derived CDR1 and CDR2 are MDHEN and SYDVKM. V lost 1 base, J lost 7 bases, and 7 bases lay in between. This CDR3 reads CASSLYGVEKLFF. The CDR3, as DNA: TGTGCCAGCAGTTTATACGGGGTTGAAAAACTGTTTTTT.

This clone appeared a single time. The genes are TRBV2 and TRBJ2-7; 13 bases map to TRBD2. The CDR3 loop spans 16 amino acids. Germline lookup yields CDR1 SNHLY and CDR2 FYNNEI. V dropped 7 bases and J dropped 4; count of bases not matched to a gene: 10. DNA for the CDR3: TGTGCCAGCATTTTTAGAAGGACTAGCGGGAGTTACGAGCAGTACTTC. It codes for CASIFRRTSGSYEQYF.

This clone has more than one count but fewer than ten. This chain links TRBV9 with TRBJ2-1; 8 bases align to TRBD2. V lost 3 bases and J lost 7; bases outside the gene matches: 9. This CDR3 has 15 residues. Germline V gene data show CDR1 as SGDLS and CDR2 as YYNGEE. The CDR3 sequence: CASSGSSGARNEQFF. For the CDR3, the DNA is TGTGCCAGCAGCGGCAGTAGCGGGGCGAGGAATGAGCAGTTCTTC.

CDR3 sequence (DNA): TGTGCCAGCAGCTTGGGACTAGCGTCTTACAATGAGCAGTTCTTC. Amino acid sequence: CASSLGLASYNEQFF. The chain joins TRBV5-8 to TRBJ2-1; TRBD2 matches 8 bases. Trimming took 0 bases from V and 4 from J; bases not matched to a gene: 3. CDR1 is SGHTS and CDR2 is YDEGEE in the germline V gene. The CDR3 spans 15 residues.

The chain is built from TRBV2 and TRBJ1-2; D might be TRBD1 (5 bases). Germline CDR1 and CDR2: SNHLY and FYNNEI. This CDR3 has 13 amino acids. Trimming took 3 bases from V and 3 from J, leaving 8 bases between them. This CDR3 is CASSDAGHYGYTF. CDR3 coding DNA: TGTGCCAGCAGTGATGCAGGGCACTATGGCTACACCTTC.

The chain uses TRBV7-9 and TRBJ2-7, with 15 positions matching TRBD2. J gave up 6 bases and V 5 bases, and 8 bases lay outside the gene matches. The length of the CDR3 is 16 residues. Germline V gene data show CDR1 as SEHNR and CDR2 as FQNEAQ (reference sequence). This chain's CDR3 is CASSLGLAGGVVEQYF. In DNA, the CDR3 is TGTGCCAGCAGCCTGGGACTAGCGGGAGGCGTAGTCGAGCAGTACTTC. Variable domain in full (rest from reference TRBV7-9 and TRBJ2-7): DTGVSQNPRHKITKRGQNVTFRCDPISEHNRLYWYRQTLGQGPEFLTYFQNEAQLEKSRLLSDRFSAERPKGSFSTLEIQRTEQGDSAMYLCASSLGLAGGVVEQYFGPGTRLTVT.

The CDR3: CASSGRTGIQETQYF. DNA for the CDR3: TGTGCCAGCAGCGGCCGGACAGGGATACAAGAGACCCAGTACTTC. The chain employs TRBV11-2 and TRBJ2-5, with 8 bases aligning to TRBD1. CDR1 is SGHAT, CDR2 FQNNGV, per germline. The CDR3 sequence is 15 residues long. V trimming: 5 bases; J trimming: 2 bases; junction bases outside the gene matches: 7.

The chain couples TRBV19 to TRBJ1-1; 8 bases are a match to TRBD1. Per germline, CDR1 LNHDA and CDR2 SQIVND (reference sequence). The trim removed 9 bases at V and 1 base at J, leaving 13 bases unmatched. The CDR3 contains 16 residues. Here the CDR3 DNA reads TGTGCCAGCAAAGATCCGGGACAGGCACCGAACACTGAAGCTTTCTTT. It translates to CASKDPGQAPNTEAFF.

The chain is built from TRBV7-2 and TRBJ2-6; D is uncertain. Germline-derived CDR1 and CDR2 are SGHTA and FQGNSA. Trimming left V 4 bases short and J 2 bases short, with 15 bases between. This CDR3 is built from 17 residues. The CDR3 coding sequence is TGTGCCAGCAGCTCTTCGACGGGTAACCCTGGGGCCAACGTCCTGACTTTC. It encodes CASSSSTGNPGANVLTF.

The chain joins TRBV7-2 to TRBJ1-5; 7 nucleotides line up with TRBD1. Germline-derived CDR1 and CDR2 are SGHTA and FQGNSA. The CDR3 spans 14 residues. The ends lost 6 bases at V and 3 bases at J; junction bases unmatched: 5. CDR3 DNA sequence: TGTGCCAGCAGACTCGACAGGGACAATCAGCCCCAGCATTTT. As protein: CASRLDRDNQPQHF.

The CDR3 region has the DNA TGTGCCAGCTCCCCACAGGGCTTAGATACGCAGTATTTT. This gives the protein CASSPQGLDTQYF. The chain employs TRBV19 and TRBJ2-3, with D tentatively TRBD1 (6 bases). CDR3 size: 13 residues. The germline CDR1 and CDR2 sequences are LNHDA and SQIVND (reference sequence). The V gene lost 9 bases and the J gene lost 5 bases, with 15 bases spanning the gap.

The chain employs TRBV5-8 and TRBJ1-2; D is possibly TRBD1 (6 bases). This CDR3 comprises 14 residues. The germline gives CDR1 SGHTS, CDR2 YDEGEE. V gave up 2 bases and J gave up 3 bases, with 11 bases separating them. CDR3 in amino acids: CASSLQGTDYGYTF. The CDR3 nucleotides are TGTGCCAGCAGCTTACAGGGTACGGACTATGGCTACACCTTC.

The chain has TRBV4-1 and TRBJ2-1; TRBD2 matches 12 bases. The CDR3 sequence is 16 residues long. The V and J ends lost 1 base and 6 bases, in that order; junction bases with no gene match: 4. Germline V gene lookup returns CDR1 MGHRA and CDR2 YSYEKL. CDR3 loop: CASSQGLAGASNEQFF. The CDR3 DNA is TGCGCCAGCAGCCAAGGACTAGCGGGAGCTTCCAATGAGCAGTTCTTC.

This clone appeared a few times. CDR3 residues: CASSVHRGQGFGYTF. The CDR3 bases are TGTGCCAGCAGCGTACATAGAGGACAGGGATTTGGCTACACCTTC. V gene TRBV9 combines with J gene TRBJ1-2, with TRBD1 matching over 8 bases. Germline CDR1 SGDLS, CDR2 YYNGEE. V shed 1 base and J 7 bases; nucleotides not matched to a gene: 9. This CDR3 comprises 15 residues.

The gene calls are TRBV7-3 and TRBJ2-1; 9 nucleotides align to TRBD1. Germline assignment: CDR1 SGHTA and CDR2 FQGTGA. The CDR3 has 16 residues. The trim removed 5 bases at V and 6 bases at J, leaving 11 bases unmatched. The CDR3 sequence: CASSVGQGRLFNEQFF. CDR3 bases: TGTGCCAGCAGCGTCGGACAGGGGCGCCTCTTCAATGAGCAGTTCTTC.

V usage is TRBV18 and J usage is TRBJ1-5; no definite D call. The CDR3 has 14 amino acids. Germline V gives CDR1 KGHSH, CDR2 LQKENI. Trimming removed 2 bases at V and 7 bases at J, with 12 bases between. The CDR3 DNA reads as TGTGCCAGCTCACCAAAGAGGGCAGAACAGCCCCAGCATTTT. Its protein product is CASSPKRAEQPQHF.

The rearrangement uses TRBV10-3 and TRBJ2-5, with 8 nucleotides matching TRBD2. This CDR3 is 14 amino acids long. Germline V lookup: CDR1 ENHRY, CDR2 SYGVKD. Trimming at V came to 6 bases and at J to 1 base, leaving 4 bases not matched to a gene. CDR3 protein: CAISPTSGQETQYF. CDR3 coding DNA: TGTGCCATCAGCCCAACTAGCGGCCAAGAGACCCAGTACTTC.